The 29 T cell receptor beta chains below come from one sample, sequenced in a study of T cells in localized non-small cell lung cancer. TCRdb keeps only in-frame clones here, not all; method: immunoSEQ multiplex PCR. The top ten hold 4.7% of the sample, which has 65,000 or so clones, roughly 79% seen once. The specimen comprised PBMCs, sampled before any cancer treatment. The receptors here all came from a man between 40 and 69 years old with stage II lung adenocarcinoma.

The CDR3 reads CASSIGRRPDTQYF. DNA for the CDR3: TGTGCCAGTAGTATAGGGCGCAGGCCAGATACGCAGTATTTT. V gene TRBV19 combines with J gene TRBJ2-3; D remains ambiguous. Germline assignment: CDR1 LNHDA and CDR2 SQIVND (reference sequence). Trimming took off 1 base at V and 4 bases at J, with 9 bases between the two ends. The CDR3 totals 14 residues.

The rearrangement joins TRBV9 to TRBJ2-3; tentatively, D is TRBD2 (5 bases). The germline gives CDR1 SGDLS, CDR2 YYNGEE. V gave up 1 base and J gave up 6 bases, with 15 bases separating them. There are 15 residues in the CDR3. CDR3 sequence (DNA): TGTGCCAGCAGCGTACAGGTTTCAGGCGGGGATACGCAGTATTTT. Translation: CASSVQVSGGDTQYF.

The chain employs TRBV7-2 and TRBJ2-7; D possibly corresponds to TRBD2 (6 bases). The CDR3 has 16 amino acids. Germline CDR1 reads SGHTA; CDR2 reads FQGNSA. Trimming left V 5 bases short and J 0 bases short, with 17 bases between. The CDR3 DNA is TGTGCCAGCAGCCTTACTCTAGCGAGAACCTCCTACGAGCAGTACTTC. Encoded protein: CASSLTLARTSYEQYF.

V is TRBV5-1 and J is TRBJ1-2; the D gene is possibly TRBD1 (5 bases). Per germline, CDR1 SGHRS and CDR2 YFSETQ. The CDR3 runs to 14 residues. V was trimmed by 1 base and J by 1 base, leaving 8 bases between them. CDR3 nucleotide sequence: TGCGCCAGCAGCTTGACGGGGGGTAACTATGGCTACACCTTC. Translating gives CASSLTGGNYGYTF.

The V and J genes are TRBV10-3 and TRBJ2-1, with TRBD2 matching 11 bases. The CDR3 has 17 amino acids. Trimming cost V 2 bases and J 1 base; bases outside gene matches: 4. CDR1 and CDR2 from the germline V gene are ENHRY and SYGVKD. This CDR3 reads CAISEPSGRSSYNEQFF. For the CDR3, the DNA is TGTGCCATCAGTGAGCCTAGCGGGAGGAGTTCCTACAATGAGCAGTTCTTC.

This chain's CDR3 is CASSQTDRDTGELFF. The CDR3, as DNA: TGCGCCAGCAGCCAGACGGACAGGGACACCGGGGAGCTGTTTTTT. V and J are TRBV4-1 and TRBJ2-2, with 8 bases fitting TRBD1. Germline V gene data show CDR1 as MGHRA and CDR2 as YSYEKL. This CDR3 region has 15 residues. The V and J ends lost 3 bases and 3 bases, in that order; junction bases with no gene match: 3.

This clone was seen just once. The chain links TRBV5-1 to TRBJ2-1; D is unclear. CDR3 length: 14 residues. CDR1 is SGHRS, CDR2 YFSETQ, per germline. Trimming pared 1 base from V and 4 bases from J, leaving 9 bases between. The CDR3 DNA follows: TGCGCCAGCAGCTTGAGGCAGGCATACAATGAGCAGTTCTTC. Its translation is CASSLRQAYNEQFF.

V and J are TRBV27 and TRBJ1-2, with a possible D match to TRBD1 (6 bases). Germline V lookup: CDR1 MNHEY, CDR2 SMNVEV (reference sequence). The ends were cut back, 4 bases at V and 6 bases at J, with 15 bases in the middle. This CDR3 spans 14 amino acids. The CDR3 DNA sequence: TGTGCCAGCAGTTCGACAGGTCCATCAGATGGCTACACCTTC. The encoded protein is CASSSTGPSDGYTF.

V gene TRBV18 combines with J gene TRBJ1-3; D uncertain. V was trimmed by 3 bases and J by 0 bases, leaving 15 bases between them. CDR3 size: 17 residues. Germline-derived CDR1 and CDR2 are KGHSH and LQKENI. CDR3 amino acids: CASSPPNRQDSGNTIYF. The CDR3 nucleotides are TGTGCCAGCTCACCCCCCAATCGGCAAGACTCTGGAAACACCATATATTTT. Based on the CDR3 plus reference TRBV18 and TRBJ1-3, the full variable domain is NAGVMQNPRHLVRRRGQEARLRCSPMKGHSHVYWYRQLPEEGLKFMVYLQKENIIDESGMPKERFSAEFPKEGPSILRIQQVVRGDSAAYFCASSPPNRQDSGNTIYFGEGSWLTVV.

The V call is TRBV10-1, the J call TRBJ2-3, with 12 bases identical to TRBD2. V trimming: 6 bases; J trimming: 6 bases; junction bases outside the gene matches: 4. There are 14 residues in the CDR3. Per germline, CDR1 WNHNN and CDR2 SYGVQD (reference sequence). The CDR3 DNA reads TGCGCCAGCAGACCGGGACTAGCGGGCGATACGCAGTATTTT. It translates to CASRPGLAGDTQYF.

The chain links TRBV9 to TRBJ2-4; D not resolved. Germline V gene data show CDR1 as SGDLS and CDR2 as YYNGEE. With 0 bases removed from V and 9 bases from J, the gap between germline ends came to 10 bases. This CDR3 has 13 amino acids. The CDR3 nucleotides read TGTGCCAGCAGCGTAGGCCAGGACGGCATTCAGTACTTC. Translation gives CASSVGQDGIQYF.

This clone was counted only a few times. This sequence joins TRBV5-6 and TRBJ1-5; D unclear. Per germline, CDR1 SGHDT and CDR2 YYEEEE. CDR3 length: 14 residues. V was cut by 3 bases and J by 2 bases, with 9 bases left in between. The CDR3 region is CASSSASGNQPQHF. The CDR3 DNA is TGTGCCAGCAGCTCCGCCAGTGGCAATCAGCCCCAGCATTTT.

This rearrangement joins TRBV7-8 to TRBJ2-6; D possibly corresponds to TRBD1 (5 bases). V lost 6 bases and J lost 3, with 18 bases in between. The germline gives CDR1 SGHVS, CDR2 FQNEAQ. The CDR3 consists of 17 residues. DNA for the CDR3: TGTGCCAGCAGTTTACAAGGGGATATCGGTGGGGCCAACGTCCTGACTTTC. Amino acids: CASSLQGDIGGANVLTF.

The J gene is TRBJ2-2, the V gene TRBV9, with 10 positions matching TRBD1. Germline CDR1 and CDR2: SGDLS and YYNGEE. J was trimmed by 4 bases and V by 2 bases; bases with no gene match: 5. This CDR3 contains 16 residues. As DNA, the CDR3 is TGTGCCAGCAGCGTGACCGGGACAGGGGTCACCGGGGAGCTGTTTTTT. Residues: CASSVTGTGVTGELFF.

The chain uses TRBV9 and TRBJ2-7; D gene ambiguous. The V gene's germline CDR1 is SGDLS and CDR2 YYNGEE. Trimming removed 0 bases from V and 1 base from J, with 11 bases in between. The CDR3 runs 15 residues. The CDR3 nucleotides read TGTGCCAGCAGCGTAGCTCTAAGTGATTCCTACGAGCAGTACTTC. This codes for CASSVALSDSYEQYF.

A few counts support this clone. Written as DNA, the CDR3 is TGTGCCAGCAGCGTAAGGACAGGGACGAACACCGGGGAGCTGTTTTTT. The encoded protein is CASSVRTGTNTGELFF. The chain is built from TRBV9 and TRBJ2-2, with 8 bases aligning to TRBD1. This CDR3 region has 16 residues. With V trimmed by 1 base and J by 0 bases, 2 bases remained unmatched. Germline CDR1 SGDLS, CDR2 YYNGEE.

The chain combines TRBV11-2 with TRBJ2-2; TRBD2 matches 11 bases. CDR1 and CDR2 (germline): SGHAT, FQNNGV. The CDR3 spans 15 residues. The ends lost 2 bases at V and 7 bases at J; junction bases unmatched: 3. In nucleotides, the CDR3 is TGTGCCAGCAGCTTAACTAGCGGGAGAGTCGGGGAGCTGTTTTTT. This encodes CASSLTSGRVGELFF.

The chain recombines TRBV4-3 with TRBJ2-2; D not certain. This CDR3 comprises 14 residues. Germline-derived CDR1 and CDR2 are LGHNA and YSLEER. V lost 1 base and J 7 bases, leaving 10 bases between the germline ends. This CDR3 reads CASSQVFEVGELFF. The CDR3 region has the DNA TGCGCCAGCAGCCAAGTATTCGAAGTCGGGGAGCTGTTTTTT.

The chain recombines TRBV5-4 with TRBJ2-1, with D uncertain. This CDR3 is built from 15 residues. V lost 4 bases to trimming and J lost 3 bases, with 14 bases between them. Looked up from germline, CDR1 is SGHNT and CDR2 is YYREEE (reference sequence). The CDR3 loop is CASSDEVLVYNEQFF. The DNA for the CDR3 is TGTGCCAGCAGCGACGAAGTGCTTGTCTACAATGAGCAGTTCTTC.

The genes are TRBV21-1 and TRBJ2-5; no check of the table's D call, TRBD2, against the DNA was made. TRBV21-1 is a pseudogene. CDR3 length equals 21 residues. The CDR3 nucleotides are TGTGCCAGCAGCCCCGCCCGAGGGGAGTCGCGACTAGCGGGGTTGGTGGAGACCCAGTACTTC. Translating it yields CASSPARGESRLAGLVETQYF.

The rearrangement uses TRBV5-4 and TRBJ2-7, with D possibly being TRBD2 (5 bases). Germline CDR1 is SGHNT and CDR2 is YYREEE (reference sequence). The V and J ends lost 0 bases and 4 bases respectively, with 14 bases between them. The CDR3 has 15 residues. This chain's CDR3 is CASSLGGALRYEQYF. CDR3 DNA sequence: TGTGCCAGCAGCTTGGGGGGAGCCCTAAGATACGAGCAGTACTTC.

The rearrangement joins TRBV6-5 to TRBJ2-7; D not certain. V gave up 7 bases and J gave up 2 bases, with 6 bases separating them. The V gene's germline CDR1 is MNHEY and CDR2 SVGAGI. The length of the CDR3 is 11 residues. CDR3 region: CASKRTYEQYF. CDR3 coding DNA: TGTGCCAGCAAGAGAACCTACGAGCAGTACTTC.

The chain recombines TRBV7-9 with TRBJ2-5, with 12 bases fitting TRBD2. Germline assignment: CDR1 SEHNR and CDR2 FQNEAQ (reference sequence). This CDR3 region has 16 residues. V shed 4 bases, J shed 5 bases, and the junction held 8 bases outside the gene matches. In DNA form, the CDR3 reads TGTGCCAGCAGCTCTCAGACTAGCGGGAGAGGTGAGACCCAGTACTTC. It yields the protein CASSSQTSGRGETQYF.

The rearrangement joins TRBV5-6 to TRBJ2-3; 13 bases match TRBD2. This CDR3 region has 18 residues. Germline CDR1 reads SGHDT; CDR2 reads YYEEEE. The trim removed 3 bases at V and 4 bases at J, leaving 11 bases unmatched. The CDR3 sequence: CASSSTPLLAGGADTQYF. For the CDR3, the DNA is TGTGCCAGCAGCTCGACCCCCTTACTAGCGGGAGGGGCAGATACGCAGTATTTT.

The chain carries TRBV18 and TRBJ1-2, with D tentatively TRBD1 (6 bases). The CDR3 runs to 12 residues. Germline loops: CDR1 KGHSH, CDR2 LQKENI. V lost 3 bases to trimming and J lost 6 bases, with 8 bases between them. For the CDR3, the DNA is TGTGCCAGCTCACCCAGGGGAGATGGCTACACCTTC. Translating gives CASSPRGDGYTF. Drawing the rest from reference TRBV18 and TRBJ1-2, the complete variable domain is NAGVMQNPRHLVRRRGQEARLRCSPMKGHSHVYWYRQLPEEGLKFMVYLQKENIIDESGMPKERFSAEFPKEGPSILRIQQVVRGDSAAYFCASSPRGDGYTFGSGTRLTVV.

CDR3 DNA: TGTGCCAGCAGCGTAGCGACGGCTGTTGTCGGCGACGGGGCCAACGTCCTGACTTTC. It specifies CASSVATAVVGDGANVLTF. J is TRBJ2-6 and V is TRBV9; D unclear. The V end was cut by 0 bases, the J end by 4 bases, with 20 bases between. In germline, CDR1 is SGDLS, CDR2 YYNGEE. The CDR3 is 19 amino acids.

The genes are TRBV7-3 and TRBJ2-1; 9 bases agree with TRBD1. The J segment lost 12 bases and the V segment lost 5 bases, leaving 11 bases of the junction unmatched. The CDR3 spans 14 residues. Per the germline V gene, CDR1 is SGHTA and CDR2 is FQGTGA. DNA of the CDR3: TGTGCCAGCAGCCCACCAGGACAGGGGTTTGTGCAGTTCTTC. Its translation is CASSPPGQGFVQFF.

The rearrangement links TRBV5-4 to TRBJ2-7; TRBD1 might be the D (6 bases). CDR1 and CDR2 from the germline V gene are SGHNT and YYREEE (reference sequence). Trimming took 4 bases from V and 3 from J, leaving 14 bases between them. This CDR3 is built from 14 residues. The CDR3 DNA follows: TGTGCCAGCAGCCTACGGACAGACCGCTACGAGCAGTACTTC. Amino acids: CASSLRTDRYEQYF. Filled out from reference TRBV5-4 and TRBJ2-7, the complete variable domain reads ETGVTQSPTHLIKTRGQQVTLRCSSQSGHNTVSWYQQALGQGPQFIFQYYREEENGRGNFPPRFSGLQFPNYSSELNVNALELDDSALYLCASSLRTDRYEQYFGPGTRLTVT.

By frequency in the sample, this clone is medium-sized. The gene calls are TRBV6-5 and TRBJ1-1; no firm D call. From germline, CDR1 is MNHEY and CDR2 SVGAGI. CDR3 length equals 14 residues. V shed 2 bases and J shed 4 bases, with 11 bases lying between them. This CDR3 is CASSYRSPGTEAFF. As DNA, the CDR3 is TGTGCCAGCAGTTACCGGTCTCCGGGCACTGAAGCTTTCTTT.